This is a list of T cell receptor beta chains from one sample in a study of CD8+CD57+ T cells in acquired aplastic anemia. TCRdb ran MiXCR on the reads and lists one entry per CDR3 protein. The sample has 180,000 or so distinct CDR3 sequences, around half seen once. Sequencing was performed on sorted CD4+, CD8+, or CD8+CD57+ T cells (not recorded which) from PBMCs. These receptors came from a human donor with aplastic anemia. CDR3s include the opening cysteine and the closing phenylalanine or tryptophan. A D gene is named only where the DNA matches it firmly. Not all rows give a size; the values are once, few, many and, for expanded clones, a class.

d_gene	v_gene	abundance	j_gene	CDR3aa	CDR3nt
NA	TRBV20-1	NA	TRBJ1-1	CSADRGLMNTEAFF	TGCAGTGCTGATAGGGGACTCATGAACACTGAAGCTTTCTTT
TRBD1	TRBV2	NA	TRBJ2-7	CASSGYRGTGYEQYF	TGTGCCAGCAGTGGTTACAGGGGGACGGGCTACGAGCAGTACTTC
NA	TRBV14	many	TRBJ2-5	CASSPLGGVGTETQYF	TGTGCCAGCAGCCCCCTAGGGGGGGTAGGTACGGAGACCCAGTACTTC
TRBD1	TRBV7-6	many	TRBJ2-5	CASSLVARGETQYF	TGTGCCAGCAGCTTAGTTGCCAGGGGGGAGACCCAGTACTTC
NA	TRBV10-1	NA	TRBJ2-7	CASDLGQYF	TGCGCCAGCGACCTTGGGCAGTACTTC
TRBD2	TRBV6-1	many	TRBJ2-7	CASSEGLALGEQYF	TGTGCCAGCAGTGAGGGACTAGCGTTGGGCGAGCAGTACTTC
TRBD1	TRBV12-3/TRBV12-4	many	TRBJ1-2	CASSFTGGLNYGYTF	TGTGCCAGCAGTTTTACAGGGGGCCTTAACTATGGCTACACCTTC
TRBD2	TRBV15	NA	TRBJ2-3	CATSRGGSGSKKTDTQYF	TGTGCCACCAGCAGAGGAGGAAGCGGGAGTAAAAAGACAGATACGCAGTATTTT
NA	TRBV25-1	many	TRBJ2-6	CASSLGFSGANVLTF	TGTGCCAGCAGTCTGGGCTTCTCTGGGGCCAACGTCCTGACTTTC
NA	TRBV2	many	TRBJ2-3	CASSPGDGRDTQYF	TGTGCCAGCAGCCCGGGGGATGGGAGAGATACGCAGTATTTT
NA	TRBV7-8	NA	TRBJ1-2	CASSQTPAGYGYTF	TGTGCCAGCAGCCAGACACCGGCGGGCTATGGCTACACCTTC
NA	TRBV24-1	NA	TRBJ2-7	CATSGGTYEQYF	TGTGCCACCAGCGGGGGAACCTACGAGCAGTACTTC
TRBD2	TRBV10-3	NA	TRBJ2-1	CASSLLAGARNEQFF	TGTGCCAGCAGTCTACTAGCGGGGGCGAGGAATGAGCAGTTCTTC
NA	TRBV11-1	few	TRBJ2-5	CASSLMEETQYF	TGTGCCAGCAGCTTGATGGAAGAGACCCAGTACTTC
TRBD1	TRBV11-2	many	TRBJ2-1	CASSFRDRTYNEQFF	TGTGCCAGCAGCTTCCGGGACAGGACCTACAATGAGCAGTTCTTC
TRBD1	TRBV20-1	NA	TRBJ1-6	CSARDRNSPLHF	TGCAGTGCTCGGGACAGAAATTCACCCCTCCACTTT
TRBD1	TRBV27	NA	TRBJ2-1	CASSTNRDSTYNEQFF	TGTGCCAGCAGCACGAACCGGGACAGTACCTACAATGAGCAGTTCTTC
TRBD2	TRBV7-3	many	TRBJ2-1	CASSLQAGGLDEQFF	TGTGCCAGCAGCTTACAGGCGGGGGGGCTTGATGAGCAGTTCTTC
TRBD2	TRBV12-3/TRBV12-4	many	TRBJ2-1	CASRIAGEQFF	TGTGCCAGCAGGATAGCGGGGGAGCAGTTCTTC
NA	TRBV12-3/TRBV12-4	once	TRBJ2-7	CASRRGRGACEQYF	TGTGCCAGCAGGCGGGGACGGGGGGCCTGCGAGCAGTACTTC
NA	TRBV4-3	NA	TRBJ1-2	CAGSQDQATGCGYTF	TGCGCCGGCAGCCAAGATCAGGCGACCGGCTGTGGCTACACCTTC
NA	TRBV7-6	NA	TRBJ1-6	CASSMNTGPPNSPLHF	TGTGCCAGCAGCATGAATACAGGCCCCCCTAATTCACCCCTCCACTTT
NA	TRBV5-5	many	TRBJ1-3	CASSLAQIPGNTIYF	TGTGCCAGCAGCTTGGCCCAGATTCCTGGAAACACCATATATTTT
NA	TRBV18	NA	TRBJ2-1	CASSPSDSRPQFF	TGTGCCAGCTCACCATCTGACAGCCGGCCGCAGTTCTTC
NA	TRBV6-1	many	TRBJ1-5	CASEGRNQPQHF	TGTGCCAGCGAGGGTCGGAATCAGCCCCAGCATTTT
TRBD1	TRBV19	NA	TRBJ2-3	CASRLNWRTGLSTDTQYF	TGTGCCAGTAGACTCAATTGGAGGACAGGACTTAGCACAGATACGCAGTATTTT
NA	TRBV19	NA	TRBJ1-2	CASSIADTLYGYTF	TGTGCCAGTAGTATAGCCGACACCTTATATGGCTACACCTTC
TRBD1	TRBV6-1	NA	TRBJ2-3	CASSPLTGASTDTQYF	TGTGCCAGCAGCCCTCTGACAGGGGCCAGCACAGATACGCAGTATTTT
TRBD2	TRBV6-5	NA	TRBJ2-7	CASSYEDSGSEQYF	TGTGCCAGCAGTTACGAGGATAGCGGGTCCGAGCAGTACTTC
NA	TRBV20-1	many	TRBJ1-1	CQAPGGNTEAFF	TGCCAGGCGCCGGGGGGAAACACTGAAGCTTTCTTT
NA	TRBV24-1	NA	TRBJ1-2	CATSDPQTANYGYTF	TGTGCCACCAGTGACCCCCAGACAGCTAACTATGGCTACACCTTC
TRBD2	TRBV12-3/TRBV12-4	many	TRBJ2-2	CASTGTRSTGELFF	TGTGCCAGCACAGGGACTAGAAGCACCGGGGAGCTGTTTTTT
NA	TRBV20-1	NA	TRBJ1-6	CSAGRSAGTHSPLHF	TGCAGTGCTGGAAGGTCGGCCGGGACGCATTCACCCCTCCACTTT
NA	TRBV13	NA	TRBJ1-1	CASKDRSNIEAFF	TGTGCCAGCAAGGACAGATCGAACATTGAGGCTTTCTTT
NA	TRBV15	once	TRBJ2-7	CATSRGGGPAYEQYF	TGTGCCACCAGCAGAGGGGGGGGGCCAGCCTACGAGCAGTACTTC
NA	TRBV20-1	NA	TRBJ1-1	CSASLTRVWYTEAFF	TGCAGTGCTAGTTTAACCAGGGTCTGGTACACTGAAGCTTTCTTT
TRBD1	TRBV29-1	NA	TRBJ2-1	CSGGQDFYNEQFF	TGCAGCGGAGGACAGGACTTTTACAATGAGCAGTTCTTC
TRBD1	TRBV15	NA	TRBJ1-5	CATSRGGDRDQPQHF	TGTGCCACCAGCAGAGGCGGTGACAGGGATCAGCCCCAGCATTTT
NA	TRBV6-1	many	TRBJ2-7	CASTRSPLDEQYF	TGTGCCAGCACACGGTCCCCCCTAGACGAGCAGTACTTC
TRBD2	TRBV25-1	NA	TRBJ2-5	CASSTGTSGGMETQYF	TGTGCCAGCAGTACCGGGACTAGCGGGGGGATGGAGACCCAGTACTTC
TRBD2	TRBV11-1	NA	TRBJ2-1	CASSYSGGPRNEQFF	TGTGCCAGCAGCTATTCGGGGGGGCCGAGGAATGAGCAGTTCTTC
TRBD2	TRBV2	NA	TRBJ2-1	CASNSGGSYNEQFF	TGTGCCAGCAATAGCGGGGGTTCCTACAATGAGCAGTTCTTC
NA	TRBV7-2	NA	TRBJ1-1	CASSLQLNTEAFF	TGTGCCAGCAGCTTACAGCTAAACACTGAAGCTTTCTTT
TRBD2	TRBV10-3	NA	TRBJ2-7	CAISESRGTSAPYEQYF	TGTGCCATCAGTGAGTCCCGGGGGACTAGCGCGCCCTACGAGCAGTACTTC
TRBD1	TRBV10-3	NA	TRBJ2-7	CAITRDRGLYEQYF	TGTGCCATCACTCGGGACAGGGGGCTCTACGAGCAGTACTTC
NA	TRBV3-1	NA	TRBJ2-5	CASRRSLARGETQYF	TGTGCCAGCAGGCGCTCCCTAGCGAGGGGCGAGACCCAGTACTTC
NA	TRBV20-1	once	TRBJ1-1	CSAKDNYEVFF	TGCAGTGCTAAAGATAACTACGAAGTTTTCTTT
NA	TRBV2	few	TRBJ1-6	CASSGADRVVHSPLHF	TGTGCCAGCAGTGGGGCGGATCGGGTCGTCCATTCACCCCTCCACTTT
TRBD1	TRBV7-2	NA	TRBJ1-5	CASSSTGEGVQPQHF	TGTGCCAGCAGCTCCACAGGGGAGGGTGTTCAGCCCCAGCATTTT
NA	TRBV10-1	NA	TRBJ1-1	CASSYTRGTEAFF	TGTGCCAGCAGTTACACAAGAGGGACTGAAGCTTTCTTT
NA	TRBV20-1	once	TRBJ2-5	CSARDRWVRETQYF	TGCAGTGCTAGAGATCGGTGGGTTCGAGAGACCCAGTACTTC
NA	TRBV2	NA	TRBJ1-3	CASSRGTASGDTIYF	TGTGCCAGCAGTCGCGGAACTGCATCCGGAGACACCATATATTTT
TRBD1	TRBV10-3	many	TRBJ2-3	CAIGDRGRLWGTDTQYF	TGTGCCATCGGGGACAGGGGGCGTCTCTGGGGCACAGATACGCAGTATTTT
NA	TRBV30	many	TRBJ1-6	CAWSEAANSPLHF	TGTGCCTGGAGTGAGGCGGCCAATTCACCCCTCCACTTT
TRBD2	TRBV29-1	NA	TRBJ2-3	CSVGGRTSGSDTQYF	TGCAGCGTGGGAGGACGGACTAGCGGGAGTGATACGCAGTATTTT
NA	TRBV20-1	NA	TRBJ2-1	CSATRYDYNEQFF	TGCAGTGCTACAAGGTACGACTACAATGAGCAGTTCTTC
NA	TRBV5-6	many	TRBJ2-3	CASSVDSSTDTQYF	TGTGCCAGCTCAGTGGACAGCTCCACAGATACGCAGTATTTT
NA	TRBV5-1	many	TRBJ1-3	CASSVPLSSGNTIYF	TGCGCCAGCAGCGTACCCCTGAGCTCTGGAAACACCATATATTTT